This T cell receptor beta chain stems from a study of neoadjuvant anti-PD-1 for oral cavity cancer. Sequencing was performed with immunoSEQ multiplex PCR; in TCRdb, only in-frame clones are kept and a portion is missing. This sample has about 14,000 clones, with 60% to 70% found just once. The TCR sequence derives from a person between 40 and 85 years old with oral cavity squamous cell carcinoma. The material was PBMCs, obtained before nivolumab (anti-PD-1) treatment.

The CDR3 bases are TGTGCCAGCAGCCCCTTCGATCTGAGGGGACAAGAGACCCAGTACTTC. This translates into CASSPFDLRGQETQYF. The genes are TRBV11-2 and TRBJ2-5; tentatively, D is TRBD1 or TRBD2 (5 bases each). This CDR3 has 16 residues. Germline V lookup: CDR1 SGHAT, CDR2 FQNNGV. Deletions cut 5 bases from V and 2 bases from J, with 18 bases between.